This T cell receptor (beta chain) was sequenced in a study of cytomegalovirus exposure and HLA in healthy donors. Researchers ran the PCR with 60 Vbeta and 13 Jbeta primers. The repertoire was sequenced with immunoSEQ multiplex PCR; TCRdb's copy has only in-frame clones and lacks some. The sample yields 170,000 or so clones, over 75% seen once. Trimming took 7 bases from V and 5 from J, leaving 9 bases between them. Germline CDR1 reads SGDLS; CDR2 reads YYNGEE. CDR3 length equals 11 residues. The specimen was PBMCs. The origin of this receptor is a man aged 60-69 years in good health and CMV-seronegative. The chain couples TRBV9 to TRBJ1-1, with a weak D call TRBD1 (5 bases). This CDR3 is CASGGTTEAFF. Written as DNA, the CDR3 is TGTGCCAGCGGCGGGACTACTGAAGCTTTCTTT.